This entry concerns a single T cell receptor beta chain. This sample is drawn from a study of cytomegalovirus exposure and HLA in healthy donors. Vbeta (60) and Jbeta (13) primers were used in the PCR. The repertoire was sequenced with immunoSEQ multiplex PCR; TCRdb's copy has only in-frame clones and lacks some. This sample has 180,000 or so clones, with about 82% found just once. V gave up 5 bases and J gave up 3 bases; unmatched junction bases: 9. The CDR3 spans 16 residues. Germline CDR1 is SNHLY and CDR2 is FYNNEI. The material sequenced was PBMCs. This chain connects TRBV2 to TRBJ2-2, with 7 bases that match TRBD2. The TCR originated in a man aged 18 to 29 in good health and CMV-seronegative. The CDR3 loop reads CASSKLARPDTGELFF. The CDR3 DNA is TGTGCCAGCAGTAAACTAGCGAGGCCGGACACCGGGGAGCTGTTTTTT.